One sample yielded the 9 T cell receptor beta chains listed below, sequenced in a study of cytomegalovirus exposure and HLA in healthy donors. PCR employed 60 Vbeta and 13 Jbeta primers. Measured with immunoSEQ multiplex PCR; TCRdb has only the in-frame clones, and not every one. The sample yields 110,000 to 150,000 clones, 80% seen once. Sequencing was done on a sample of PBMCs. These receptor sequences come from a male donor in good health and CMV-seronegative.

The J gene is TRBJ1-2, the V gene TRBV7-3; D ambiguous. Deletions cut 2 bases from V and 8 bases from J, with 15 bases between. The CDR3 consists of 14 residues. Germline V lookup: CDR1 SGHTA, CDR2 FQGTGA. The CDR3 nucleotides are TGTGCCAGCAGCTTAGGCTCTCGAGAGGGAGGCTACACCTTC. Protein product: CASSLGSREGGYTF.

The chain recombines TRBV7-3 with TRBJ1-1; D is unresolved. The length of the CDR3 is 15 residues. The V gene's germline CDR1 is SGHTA and CDR2 FQGTGA. V lost 2 bases and J 4 bases, leaving 14 bases between the germline ends. The CDR3 coding sequence is TGTGCCAGCAGCTTAGTCCCAGGTGGAAGCACTGAAGCTTTCTTT. This encodes CASSLVPGGSTEAFF.

In this sample, this clone turned up a few times. This chain joins TRBV5-1 and TRBJ1-2; 9 nucleotides align to TRBD1. Germline V lookup: CDR1 SGHRS, CDR2 YFSETQ. This CDR3 is 16 amino acids long. The V and J ends lost 0 bases and 8 bases, in that order; junction bases with no gene match: 11. The CDR3 DNA is TGCGCCAGCAGCTTGGAGGACGGTCGTACAGGGGGCGGCTACACCTTC. Its translation is CASSLEDGRTGGGYTF.

The chain is built from TRBV7-2 and TRBJ2-7; no clear D gene. Germline V gene data show CDR1 as SGHTA and CDR2 as FQGNSA. This CDR3 region has 14 residues. V lost 1 base and J 0 bases, leaving 7 bases between the germline ends. CDR3 amino acids: CASSLDRNSYEQYF. The CDR3 DNA is TGTGCCAGCAGCTTAGACAGAAACTCCTACGAGCAGTACTTC.

This clone turned up a few times. The genes are TRBV30 and TRBJ1-6; 9 bases match TRBD1. CDR3 length: 15 amino acids. J lost 9 bases, V lost 3 bases, and 9 bases had no gene match. Germline V lookup: CDR1 GTSNPN, CDR2 SVGIG (reference sequence). The CDR3 loop is CAWSFGTGGSSPLHF. CDR3 coding DNA: TGTGCCTGGAGCTTCGGCACAGGGGGCTCTTCACCCCTCCACTTT.

CDR3 sequence: CASSYTPHTGELFF. Written as DNA, the CDR3 is TGTGCCAGCAGTTATACTCCGCACACCGGGGAGCTGTTTTTT. This sequence joins TRBV6-5 and TRBJ2-2; D uncertain. CDR3 length equals 14 residues. V lost 3 bases to trimming and J lost 3 bases, with 8 bases between them. From germline, CDR1 is MNHEY and CDR2 SVGAGI.

On this clone: The same CDR3 also results from other DNA sequences found in this sample. V usage is TRBV5-1 and J usage is TRBJ2-5; D is unresolved. Germline CDR1 SGHRS, CDR2 YFSETQ. The CDR3 spans 13 residues. Trimming cost V 2 bases and J 5 bases, with 10 bases left between them. The CDR3 coding sequence is TGCGCCAGCAGCTTCTCTGGGCAGGAGACCCAGTACTTC. Protein sequence: CASSFSGQETQYF.

The chain has TRBV30 and TRBJ1-6, with 8 bases aligning to TRBD1. Germline CDR1 is GTSNPN and CDR2 is SVGIG (reference sequence). This CDR3 is 14 amino acids long. Germline trimming cut 3 bases from V and 9 bases from J; bases unmatched to any gene: 7. This CDR3 reads CAWREQGGSSPLHF. The CDR3 region has the DNA TGTGCCTGGAGGGAACAGGGGGGTAGTTCACCCCTCCACTTT.

This rearrangement joins TRBV27 to TRBJ2-1; D is possibly TRBD2 (7 bases). Germline V gene lookup returns CDR1 MNHEY and CDR2 SMNVEV (reference sequence). The V and J ends lost 6 bases and 9 bases respectively, with 24 bases between them. The CDR3 covers 16 residues. The CDR3 DNA reads as TGTGCCAGCAGCTCCGACCTAGAGGGGGGGGCGGGTGAGCAGTTCTTC. Residues: CASSSDLEGGAGEQFF.